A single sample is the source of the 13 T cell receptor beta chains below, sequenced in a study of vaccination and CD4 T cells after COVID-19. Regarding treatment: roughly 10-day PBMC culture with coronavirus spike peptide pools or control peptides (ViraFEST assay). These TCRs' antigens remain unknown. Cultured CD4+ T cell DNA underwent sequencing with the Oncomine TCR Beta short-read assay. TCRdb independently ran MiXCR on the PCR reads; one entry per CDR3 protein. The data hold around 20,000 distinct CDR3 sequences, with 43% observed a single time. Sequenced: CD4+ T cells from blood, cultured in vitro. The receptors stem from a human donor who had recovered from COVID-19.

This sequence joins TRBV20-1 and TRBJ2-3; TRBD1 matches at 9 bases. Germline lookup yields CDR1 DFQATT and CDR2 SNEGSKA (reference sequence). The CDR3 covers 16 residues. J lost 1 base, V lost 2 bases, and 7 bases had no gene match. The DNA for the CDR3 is TGCAGTGCTAGACGGGACAGGGTGGTAGGCACAGATACGCAGTATTTT. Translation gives CSARRDRVVGTDTQYF.

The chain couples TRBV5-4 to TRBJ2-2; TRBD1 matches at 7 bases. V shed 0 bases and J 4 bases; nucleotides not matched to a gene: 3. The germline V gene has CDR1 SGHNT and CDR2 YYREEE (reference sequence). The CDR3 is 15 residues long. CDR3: CASSLGQGITGELFF. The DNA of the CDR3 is TGTGCCAGCAGCTTGGGACAGGGTATCACCGGGGAGCTGTTTTTT.

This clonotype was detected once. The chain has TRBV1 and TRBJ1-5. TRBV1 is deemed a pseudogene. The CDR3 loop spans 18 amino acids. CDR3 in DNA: TGCACCAGCAGCCGATCACGGAAGGAGGATTTGTGCAATCAGCCCCAGCATTTT. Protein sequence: CTSSRSRKEDLCNQPQHF.

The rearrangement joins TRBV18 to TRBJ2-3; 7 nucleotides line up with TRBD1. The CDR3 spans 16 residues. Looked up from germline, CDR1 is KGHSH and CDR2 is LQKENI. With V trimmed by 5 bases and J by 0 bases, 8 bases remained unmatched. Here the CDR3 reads CASSAPDRASTDTQYF. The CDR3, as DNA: TGTGCCAGCTCAGCCCCCGACAGGGCTAGCACAGATACGCAGTATTTT.

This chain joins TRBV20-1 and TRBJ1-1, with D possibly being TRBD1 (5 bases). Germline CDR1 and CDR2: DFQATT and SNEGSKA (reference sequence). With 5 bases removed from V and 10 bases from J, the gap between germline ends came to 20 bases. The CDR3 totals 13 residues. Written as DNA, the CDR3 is TGCAGTGCTCCCGTTACAGGAGCTGGTGGAGCTTTCTTT. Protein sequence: CSAPVTGAGGAFF.

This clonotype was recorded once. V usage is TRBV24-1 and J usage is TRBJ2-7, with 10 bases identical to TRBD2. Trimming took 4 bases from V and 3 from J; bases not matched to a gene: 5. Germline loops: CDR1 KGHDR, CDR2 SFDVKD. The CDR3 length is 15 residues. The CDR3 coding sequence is TGTGCCACCAGTGACTCGGGACTAGCGAACTACGAGCAGTACTTC. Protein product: CATSDSGLANYEQYF.

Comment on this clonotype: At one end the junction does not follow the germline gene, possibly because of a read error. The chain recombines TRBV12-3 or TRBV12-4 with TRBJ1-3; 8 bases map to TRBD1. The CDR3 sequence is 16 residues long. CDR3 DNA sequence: TGTGCCAGCAGTTTTGGACAGGGCCGCTCTGGAAACATCATATATTTT. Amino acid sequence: CASSFGQGRSGNIIYF.

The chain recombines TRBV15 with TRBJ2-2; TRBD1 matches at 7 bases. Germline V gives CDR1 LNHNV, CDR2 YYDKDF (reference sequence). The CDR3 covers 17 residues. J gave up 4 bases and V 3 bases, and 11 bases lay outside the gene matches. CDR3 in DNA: TGTGCCACCAGCAGTTCCAGGGGGAGTTCGGGCACCGGGGAGCTGTTTTTT. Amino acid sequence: CATSSSRGSSGTGELFF.

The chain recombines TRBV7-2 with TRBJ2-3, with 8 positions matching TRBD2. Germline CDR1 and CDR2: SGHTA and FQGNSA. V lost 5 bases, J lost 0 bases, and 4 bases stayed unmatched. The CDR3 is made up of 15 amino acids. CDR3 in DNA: TGTGCCAGCAGCGCAACTAGCGGTAGCACAGATACGCAGTATTTT. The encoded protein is CASSATSGSTDTQYF. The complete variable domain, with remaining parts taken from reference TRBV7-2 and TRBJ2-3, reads GAGVSQSPSNKVTEKGKDVELRCDPISGHTALYWYRQSLGQGLEFLIYFQGNSAPDKSGLPSDRFSAERTGGSVSTLTIQRTQQEDSAVYLCASSATSGSTDTQYFGPGTRLTVL.

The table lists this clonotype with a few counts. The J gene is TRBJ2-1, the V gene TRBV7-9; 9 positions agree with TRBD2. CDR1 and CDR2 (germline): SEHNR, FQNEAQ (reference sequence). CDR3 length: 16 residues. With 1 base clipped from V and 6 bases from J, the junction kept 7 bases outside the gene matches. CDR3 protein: CASSLEGGRGSNEQFF. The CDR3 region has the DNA TGTGCCAGCAGCTTAGAAGGCGGGAGGGGGTCCAATGAGCAGTTCTTC.

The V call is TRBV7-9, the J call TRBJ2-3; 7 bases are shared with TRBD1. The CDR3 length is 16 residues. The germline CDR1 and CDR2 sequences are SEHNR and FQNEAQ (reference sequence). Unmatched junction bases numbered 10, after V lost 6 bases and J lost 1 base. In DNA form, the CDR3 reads TGTGCCAGCAGAAGAATACAGGGGTCAGGCACAGATACGCAGTATTTT. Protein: CASRRIQGSGTDTQYF.

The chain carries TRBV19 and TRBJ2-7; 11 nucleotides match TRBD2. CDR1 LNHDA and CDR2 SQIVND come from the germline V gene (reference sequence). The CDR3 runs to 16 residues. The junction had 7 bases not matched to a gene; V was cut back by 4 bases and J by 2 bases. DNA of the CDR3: TGTGCCAGTAGTAGGCGGACTAGCGGGTTAGCCTACGAGCAGTACTTC. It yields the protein CASSRRTSGLAYEQYF.

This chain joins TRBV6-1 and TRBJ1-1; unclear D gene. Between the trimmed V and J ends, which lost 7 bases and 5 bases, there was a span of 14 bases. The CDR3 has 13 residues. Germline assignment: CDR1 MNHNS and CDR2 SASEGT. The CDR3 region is CASNLPGGTEAFF. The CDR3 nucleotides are TGTGCCAGCAATCTTCCAGGCGGGACTGAAGCTTTCTTT.